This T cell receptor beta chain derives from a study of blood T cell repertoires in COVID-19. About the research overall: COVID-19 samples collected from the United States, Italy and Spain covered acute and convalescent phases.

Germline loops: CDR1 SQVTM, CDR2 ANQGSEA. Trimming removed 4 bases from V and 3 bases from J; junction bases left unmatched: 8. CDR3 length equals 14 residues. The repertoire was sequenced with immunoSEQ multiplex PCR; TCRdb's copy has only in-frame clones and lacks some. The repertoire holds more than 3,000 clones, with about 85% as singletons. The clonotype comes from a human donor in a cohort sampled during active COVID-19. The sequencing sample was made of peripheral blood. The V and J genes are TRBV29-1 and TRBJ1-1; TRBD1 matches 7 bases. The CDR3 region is CSVGKGAGHTEAFF. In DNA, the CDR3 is TGCAGCGTTGGGAAGGGGGCAGGGCACACTGAAGCTTTCTTT.